The TCR beta chain described here comes from a study of CD8 T cells in ankylosing spondylitis. Findings and limits, study-wide: Reportedly, significant enrichment of disease-linked clones occurred in matched ankylosing spondylitis synovial fluid. Disease-linked clones bore a CD8+ phenotype and were relatively rare in peripheral blood. A TCR beta motif of 7 or 8 highly homologous variants appeared characteristic of ankylosing spondylitis blood.

Quantitative 5'-RACE with molecular barcodes generated TCR beta libraries. TCRdb called the 5' RACE reads again in MiXCR, with one record for every CDR3 protein. The data contain about 220,000 distinct CDR3 sequences, around 7.9% of them singletons. V lost 5 bases to trimming and J lost 3 bases; unmatched junction nucleotides: 9. The V gene's germline CDR1 is PRHDT and CDR2 FYEKMQ (reference sequence). The CDR3 spans 15 residues. Details on this clonotype: Its target is unknown.

The V call is TRBV13, the J call TRBJ1-1; 7 bases agree with TRBD1. Sequenced sample: blood, either unsorted or a sorted T cell fraction (not recorded which). This sequence was found in a male donor with ankylosing spondylitis. The CDR3 DNA sequence: TGTGCCAGCAGCAACCGACAGGGCCCCTACACTGAAGCTTTCTTT. It specifies CASSNRQGPYTEAFF.